The clone carrying this T cell receptor beta chain was detected only once. This sample was included in a study of control samples from healthy donors and cancer patients. Only in-frame clones appear in the TCRdb table, and some are missing; sequencing was by immunoSEQ multiplex PCR. This sample has about 140,000 clones, with around 90% found just once. There are 15 residues in the CDR3. Deletions cut 4 bases from V and 8 bases from J, with 17 bases between. Germline V gene sequence: CDR1 LGHNA, CDR2 YSLEER. The specimen was blood. This rearrangement joins TRBV4-3 to TRBJ1-4, with a possible D match to TRBD1 (5 bases). The TCR was taken from a man younger than 30 in good health. The CDR3, as DNA: TGCGCCAGCAGCCGGGGGGGACTTTCAAGCGAAAAACTGTTTTTT. This sequence encodes CASSRGGLSSEKLFF.